In its sample, the clone carrying this T cell receptor (beta chain) was seen many times. Its antigen is as yet unknown. Diagnoses were made from clinical symptoms, serum measures (thyroxine and TRAb), thyroid ultrasound and orbital computed tomography. This record belongs to a study of T cells in Graves' hyperthyroidism and ophthalmopathy. General study results and limits: Classification by a 13 V-J model distinguished ophthalmopathy from stable hyperthyroidism. Blood also carried most thyroid clonotypes expanded above 0.001. The model foresaw ophthalmopathy a median around 6 months prior to onset.

The source material, RNA transcripts, was used to amplify TCR beta CDR3 regions. The TCR CDR3 first-round RT-PCR relied on the HTBI primer set. A single record per CDR3 protein comes from TCRdb applying MiXCR to the multiplex PCR reads. Among about 600,000 distinct CDR3 sequences listed, approximately 15% were seen once. With 6 bases removed from V and 4 bases from J, the gap between germline ends came to 12 bases. The CDR3 is 12 amino acids. Germline assignment: CDR1 GTSNPN and CDR2 SVGIG (reference sequence). The rearrangement uses TRBV30 and TRBJ1-2; weak D call: TRBD1 (5 bases). The sequencing input was blood. The TCR sequence derives from a woman aged 18 to 35 with Graves' ophthalmopathy. The DNA of the CDR3 is TGTGCCTGTAGCCAGGGCACCTATGGCTACACCTTC. Amino acid sequence: CACSQGTYGYTF.